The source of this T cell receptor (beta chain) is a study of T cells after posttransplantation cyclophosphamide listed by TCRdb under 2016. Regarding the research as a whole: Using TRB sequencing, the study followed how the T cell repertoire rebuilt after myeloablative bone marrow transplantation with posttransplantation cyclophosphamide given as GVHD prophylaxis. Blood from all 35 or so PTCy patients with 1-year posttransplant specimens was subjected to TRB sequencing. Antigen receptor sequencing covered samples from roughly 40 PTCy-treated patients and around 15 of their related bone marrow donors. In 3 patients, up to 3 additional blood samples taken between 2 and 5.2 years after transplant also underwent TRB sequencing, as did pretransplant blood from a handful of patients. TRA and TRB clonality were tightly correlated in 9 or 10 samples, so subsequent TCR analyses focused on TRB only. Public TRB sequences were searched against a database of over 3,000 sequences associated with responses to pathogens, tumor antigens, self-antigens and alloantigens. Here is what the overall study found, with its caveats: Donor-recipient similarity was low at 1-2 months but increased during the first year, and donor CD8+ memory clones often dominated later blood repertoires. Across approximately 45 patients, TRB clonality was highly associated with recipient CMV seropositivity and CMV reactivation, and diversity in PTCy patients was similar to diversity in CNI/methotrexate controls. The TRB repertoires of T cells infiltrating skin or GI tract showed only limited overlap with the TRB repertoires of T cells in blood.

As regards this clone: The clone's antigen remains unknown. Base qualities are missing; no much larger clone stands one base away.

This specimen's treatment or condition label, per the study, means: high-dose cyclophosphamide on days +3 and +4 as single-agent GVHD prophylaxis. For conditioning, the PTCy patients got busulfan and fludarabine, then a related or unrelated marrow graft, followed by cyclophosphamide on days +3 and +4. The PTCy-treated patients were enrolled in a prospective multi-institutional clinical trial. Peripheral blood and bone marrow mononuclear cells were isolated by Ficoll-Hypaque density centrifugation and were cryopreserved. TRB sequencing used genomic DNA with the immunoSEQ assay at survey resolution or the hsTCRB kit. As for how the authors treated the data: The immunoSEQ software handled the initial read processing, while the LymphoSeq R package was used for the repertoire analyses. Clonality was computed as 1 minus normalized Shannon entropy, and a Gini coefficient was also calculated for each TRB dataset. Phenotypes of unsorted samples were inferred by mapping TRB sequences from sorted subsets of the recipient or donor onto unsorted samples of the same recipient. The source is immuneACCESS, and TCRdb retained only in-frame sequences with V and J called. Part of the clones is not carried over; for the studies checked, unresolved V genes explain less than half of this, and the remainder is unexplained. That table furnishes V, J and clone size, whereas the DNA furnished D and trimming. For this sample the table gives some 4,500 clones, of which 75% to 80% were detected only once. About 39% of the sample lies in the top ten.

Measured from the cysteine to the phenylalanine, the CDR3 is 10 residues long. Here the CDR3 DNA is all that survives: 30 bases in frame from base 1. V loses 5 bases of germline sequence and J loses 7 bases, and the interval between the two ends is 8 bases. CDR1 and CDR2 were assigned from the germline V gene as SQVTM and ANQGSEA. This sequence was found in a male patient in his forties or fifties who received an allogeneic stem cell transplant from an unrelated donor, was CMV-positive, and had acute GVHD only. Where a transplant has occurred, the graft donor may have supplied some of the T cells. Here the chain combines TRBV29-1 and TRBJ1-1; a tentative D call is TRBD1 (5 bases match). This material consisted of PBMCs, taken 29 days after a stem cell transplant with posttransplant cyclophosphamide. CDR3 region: CSVSRDEAFF. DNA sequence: TGCAGCGTTAGCAGGGATGAAGCTTTCTTT.